This section outlines one TCR beta chain sequence together with its context. V shed 2 bases, J shed 5 bases, and the junction held 4 bases outside the gene matches. This CDR3 is 14 amino acids long. Germline V lookup: CDR1 SGHTA, CDR2 FQGNSA. This sample stems from a study of T cell changes during pregnancy in multiple sclerosis. Sequencing used immunoSEQ multiplex PCR; TCRdb keeps in-frame clones, though not all of them. The table lists about 38,000 clones, 85% to 95% of them singletons. This TCR was recovered from a female donor with multiple sclerosis, enrolled in a pregnancy study. The chain combines TRBV7-2 with TRBJ2-3; 7 bases are shared with TRBD2. Sample: CD8+ T cells from peripheral blood mononuclear cells, taken in the third trimester of pregnancy. The chain's CDR3 is CASSLRGRGDTQYF. DNA for the CDR3: TGTGCCAGCAGCTTAAGAGGGAGGGGAGATACGCAGTATTTT.